These T cell receptor beta chains were read from a single sample in a study of neurological immune-mediated disorders. TCRdb re-called the 5' RACE reads with MiXCR, one entry per CDR3 protein. The sample shows 40,000 to 45,000 distinct CDR3 sequences, roughly 6.3% of them seen only once. The sequencing input was CD4+ T cells from blood. These receptors all stem from a woman aged 40 to 55 in good health. The CDR3 runs from the conserved cysteine through the conserved F or W. Fields, in order: D gene, V gene, clone size, CDR3 length, J gene, CDR3 DNA, CDR3 protein. A D gene is named only where the DNA matches it firmly. Size is omitted from some rows. Given values are once, few, many or a class for expanded clones.

.	TRBV4-1	many	14	TRBJ1-5	TGCGCCAGCAGCCACTTTCAACGGGATCAGCCCCAGCATTTT	CASSHFQRDQPQHF
.	TRBV19	.	13	TRBJ2-3	TGTGCCAGTACCACCCTCGGGTCAGATACGCAGTATTTT	CASTTLGSDTQYF
TRBD2	TRBV2	many	15	TRBJ2-7	TGTGCCAGCATAAAGAATAGCGGGGGCTCCTACGAGCAGTACTTC	CASIKNSGGSYEQYF
TRBD2	TRBV5-1	many	14	TRBJ2-1	TGCGCCAGCAGCTTGGAGCTAGCGGGGAATGAGCAGTTCTTC	CASSLELAGNEQFF
TRBD2	TRBV11-2	many	15	TRBJ2-5	TGTGCCAGCAGCTTAGAAGGGCGGGAGCAGGAGACCCAGTACTTC	CASSLEGREQETQYF
TRBD2	TRBV29-1	few	14	TRBJ2-5	TGCAGCGTTGTTCCCGGGACTACCCAAGAGACCCAGTACTTC	CSVVPGTTQETQYF
.	TRBV6-2/TRBV6-3	.	15	TRBJ1-6	TGTGCCAGCATCTCATCGGGACAACTGAATTCACCCCTCCACTTT	CASISSGQLNSPLHF
.	TRBV28	.	14	TRBJ1-5	TGTGCCAGCACCTTGGGGTGGGGCAATCAGCCCCAGCATTTT	CASTLGWGNQPQHF
TRBD1	TRBV28	many	12	TRBJ1-5	TGTGCCAGCGGCCAGGGGGCTCAGCCCCAGCATTTT	CASGQGAQPQHF
.	TRBV11-3	many	15	TRBJ2-3	TGTGCCAGCAGCTTAGCGGGAAGATACACAGATACGCAGTATTTT	CASSLAGRYTDTQYF
.	TRBV10-3	many	14	TRBJ1-1	TGTGCCATCAGTGATAAGGGAAGGAGGACTGAAGCTTTCTTT	CAISDKGRRTEAFF
TRBD1	TRBV5-1	many	14	TRBJ2-2	TGCGCCAGCAGCTTGCAAGACAGGGGAGGGGAGCTGTTTTTT	CASSLQDRGGELFF
TRBD2	TRBV6-5	many	14	TRBJ2-5	TGTGCCAGCAGGGGAGGGACCGTCGGAGTGACCCAGTACTTC	CASRGGTVGVTQYF
.	TRBV7-8	many	14	TRBJ2-7	TGTGCCAGCAGTATATCCCCTGGACAGCCTGAGCAGTACTTC	CASSISPGQPEQYF
TRBD2	TRBV7-2	many	16	TRBJ2-7	TGTGCCAGCAGCTATGGACTAGCGGGGGGATCCTACGAGCAGTACTTC	CASSYGLAGGSYEQYF
.	TRBV20-1	many	14	TRBJ2-2	TGCAGTGCCAGCAGTAGCGGGAACACCGGGGAGCTGTTTTTT	CSASSSGNTGELFF
.	TRBV28	many	11	TRBJ2-1	TGTGCCAGCAGTTTTCTCAATGAGCAGTTCTTC	CASSFLNEQFF
TRBD2	TRBV11-2	many	16	TRBJ2-3	TGTGCCAGCAGCTCCAGACTAGCGGGCAGAACAGATACGCAGTATTTT	CASSSRLAGRTDTQYF
.	TRBV29-1	many	15	TRBJ1-1	TGCAGCTTCATCCCCGGTTTTACGGGGAACACTGAAGCTTTCTTT	CSFIPGFTGNTEAFF
TRBD1	TRBV27	many	13	TRBJ1-2	TGTGCCAGCAGTGACGTAGGACAGGCTGGCTACACCTTC	CASSDVGQAGYTF
TRBD2	TRBV5-1	many	15	TRBJ2-1	TGCGCCAGCAGCTTGGGGGCTAGCGGGAGCAATGAGCAGTTCTTC	CASSLGASGSNEQFF
.	TRBV7-9	many	11	TRBJ2-1	TGTGCCAGCAGCTTCCACAATGAGCAGTTCTTC	CASSFHNEQFF
TRBD1	TRBV12-3/TRBV12-4	many	14	TRBJ1-2	TGTGCCAGCAGTATTGGACAGGCTAACTATGGCTACACCTTC	CASSIGQANYGYTF
.	TRBV28	medium-sized	15	TRBJ2-1	TGTGCCACTCATGGGGGGGCGGAGGGAGACAATGAGCAGTTCTTC	CATHGGAEGDNEQFF
.	TRBV5-1	many	13	TRBJ2-1	TGCGCCAGCAGCCCGGTAGGCAGAAATGAGCAGTTCTTC	CASSPVGRNEQFF
.	TRBV6-1	.	14	TRBJ1-1	TGTGCCAGCAGTATTGAACGGCGTAAGGCTGAAGCTTTCTTT	CASSIERRKAEAFF
.	TRBV12-3/TRBV12-4	many	14	TRBJ1-4	TGTGCCAGCAGTTCGGGGGCCAGGAGTGAAAAACTGTTTTTT	CASSSGARSEKLFF
.	TRBV5-1	many	15	TRBJ1-1	TGCGCCAGCAGCTTGGCTGTTGGAGCCGACACTGAAGCTTTCTTT	CASSLAVGADTEAFF
TRBD2	TRBV6-2/TRBV6-3	many	15	TRBJ2-2	TGTGCCAGCAGAGACCTAGCGGGGCTCACCGGGGAGCTGTTTTTT	CASRDLAGLTGELFF
.	TRBV6-2/TRBV6-3	many	15	TRBJ1-1	TGTGCCAGCAGCCAACCCCCGGCGGGCGTCACTGAAGCTTTCTTT	CASSQPPAGVTEAFF
TRBD1	TRBV28	many	15	TRBJ2-5	TGTGCCAGCAGTTTATCGGGACAGGGGACGAAGACCCAGTACTTC	CASSLSGQGTKTQYF
TRBD2	TRBV29-1	many	17	TRBJ2-1	TGCAGCGTTGACGGGACTAGCGGGGGACTGAGTTACAATGAGCAGTTCTTC	CSVDGTSGGLSYNEQFF
TRBD2	TRBV4-2	many	18	TRBJ2-3	TGTGCCAGCAGCCAAGAACTAGCGGGAGGGCCTGGCACAGATACGCAGTATTTT	CASSQELAGGPGTDTQYF
.	TRBV12-3/TRBV12-4	few	13	TRBJ1-5	TGTGCCAGCAGTTTTTCCCGGGGATCGCCCCAGCATTTT	CASSFSRGSPQHF
.	TRBV7-2	many	15	TRBJ2-2	TGTGCCAGCAGCTTGACCGGGACAAACACCGGGGAGCTGTTTTTT	CASSLTGTNTGELFF
.	TRBV5-5	.	16	TRBJ1-1	TGTGCCAGCAGCTTAGGCTTGGAGGGGCTAAACACTGAAGCTTTCTTT	CASSLGLEGLNTEAFF
TRBD2	TRBV10-3	many	14	TRBJ2-1	TGTGCCACCGAAGCGGGAGGGTCCTACAATGAGCAGTTCTTC	CATEAGGSYNEQFF
.	TRBV5-1	.	14	TRBJ2-3	TGCGCCAGCAGCTCCTTAGCCCCGGGGGATACGCAGTATTTT	CASSSLAPGDTQYF
TRBD1	TRBV7-2	many	15	TRBJ2-7	TGTGCCAGCAGCCAACCGTGGACAGGGGCCAACGAGCAGTACTTC	CASSQPWTGANEQYF
TRBD2	TRBV12-3/TRBV12-4	many	15	TRBJ2-1	TGTGCCAGCAGTCAGAGACTAGCGGGGGACAATGAGCAGTTCTTC	CASSQRLAGDNEQFF
.	TRBV7-2	many	14	TRBJ1-5	TGTGCCAGCAGCCCAGCAGGGGTCGGTCAGCCCCAGCATTTT	CASSPAGVGQPQHF
.	TRBV6-5	many	14	TRBJ2-3	TGTGCCAGCTCTCTGAGGGGCAGCACAGATACGCAGTATTTT	CASSLRGSTDTQYF
.	TRBV5-1	many	15	TRBJ1-1	TGCGCCAGCAGCTTGGTAGCGGAAATGAACACTGAAGCTTTCTTT	CASSLVAEMNTEAFF
TRBD1	TRBV10-3	.	15	TRBJ1-2	TGTGCCATCAGTGATCCGGGACAGTCGAACTATGGCTACACCTTC	CAISDPGQSNYGYTF
.	TRBV29-1	many	10	TRBJ2-3	TGCAGCGCTTACACAGATACGCAGTATTTT	CSAYTDTQYF
.	TRBV5-1	many	14	TRBJ1-6	TGCGCCAGCAGCTTGGGGCTCGGGAATTCACCCCTCCACTTT	CASSLGLGNSPLHF
TRBD1	TRBV5-1	many	15	TRBJ1-1	TGCGCCAGCAGCTCACAGGGGGCGCAGAGCACTGAAGCTTTCTTT	CASSSQGAQSTEAFF
TRBD1	TRBV11-2	many	11	TRBJ2-7	TGTGCCAGCAGCAAACAGGGGTCCCAGTACTTC	CASSKQGSQYF
TRBD2	TRBV28	many	15	TRBJ2-7	TGTGCCAGCAGTACCCAGACTAGCGGAACCTACGAGCAGTACTTC	CASSTQTSGTYEQYF
.	TRBV20-1	many	15	TRBJ2-7	TGCAGTGCTAGAGCGGGACCCTCCAGGTCCTACGAGCAGTACTTC	CSARAGPSRSYEQYF
.	TRBV7-3	many	14	TRBJ1-1	TGTGCCAGCAGGGAGGGGTCCGTGAACACTGAAGCTTTCTTT	CASREGSVNTEAFF
TRBD1	TRBV29-1	.	16	TRBJ2-6	TGCAGCGTTGTTGTGACAGGGTCATCTGGGGCCAACGTCCTGACTTTC	CSVVVTGSSGANVLTF
TRBD1	TRBV7-2	few	16	TRBJ2-3	TGTGCCAGCAGCTTAAGAGGTCTACAGGGGAAAGATACGCAGTATTTT	CASSLRGLQGKDTQYF
.	TRBV20-1	many	14	TRBJ2-5	TGCAGTGCTAGTTTCGGGGCCCAACAAGAGACCCAGTACTTC	CSASFGAQQETQYF
.	TRBV9	many	15	TRBJ2-1	TGTGCCAGCAGCGTAGGGAATGGGGTTTTGGATGAGCAGTTCTTC	CASSVGNGVLDEQFF
.	TRBV6-6	many	14	TRBJ2-7	TGTGCCAGCAGTTACTTAGGGGTTACCTACGAGCAGTACTTC	CASSYLGVTYEQYF
TRBD2	TRBV29-1	many	14	TRBJ2-3	TGCAGCGCCTCGATGGGACTAGCGACAGATACGCAGTATTTT	CSASMGLATDTQYF
.	TRBV5-5	.	11	TRBJ2-3	TGTGCCAGCAGCTTGGATGATACGCAGTATTTT	CASSLDDTQYF
.	TRBV28	many	16	TRBJ2-3	TGTGCCAGCAGTGTCCCTAGGGGTAAGGGGACAGATACGCAGTATTTT	CASSVPRGKGTDTQYF
TRBD2	TRBV29-1	many	11	TRBJ2-5	TGCAGCCAAGCCCGGGGGGGGGACCAGTACTTC	CSQARGGDQYF